The sequence of this TCR beta chain was determined in a study of blood T cell repertoires in COVID-19. Generated by immunoSEQ multiplex PCR, the TCRdb table keeps only in-frame clones and is missing some. The table has about 200,000 clones, roughly 86% seen once. CDR3 length: 14 residues. V was clipped by 1 base and J by 8 bases, with 14 bases between them. Germline CDR1 reads LNHDA; CDR2 reads SQIVND (reference sequence). Sequencing used PBMCs or T cells enriched from blood (not recorded which). This TCR was sampled from a man between 35 and 55 years old with acute COVID-19. The chain combines TRBV19 with TRBJ1-2; D may be TRBD1 (5 bases). The CDR3 DNA reads TGTGCCAGTAGTATAGGGAGGGACCGGCGCGGCTACACCTTC. Translation: CASSIGRDRRGYTF.